The rows below give T cell receptor beta chains drawn from one sample of a study of shared clonotypes between healthy human individuals. Method: immunoSEQ multiplex PCR; TCRdb's copy keeps in-frame clones and lacks some. The sample has 90,000 to 120,000 clones, roughly 70% seen once; the top ten hold roughly a quarter. Sequences were obtained from memory CD8+ T cells sorted from blood. The receptors stem from a young woman in good health. CDR3s include the opening cysteine and the closing phenylalanine or tryptophan. A D gene is named only where the DNA matches it firmly. Size is stated for part of the rows, as once, few or many counts, or as a class when the clone is expanded.

v_call	j_call	d_call	clone_size	cdr3_aa	cdr3_nt
TRBV4-1	TRBJ2-7	-	once	CASSQGNSVDEQYF	TGCGCCAGCAGCCAAGGTAATAGCGTGGATGAGCAGTACTTC
TRBV11-2	TRBJ1-2	-	-	CASSLGGRDHRHYGYTF	TGTGCCAGCAGCTTAGGAGGTAGGGACCACCGGCACTATGGCTACACCTTC
TRBV2	TRBJ2-3	TRBD2	once	CASDGVGLAGDTQYF	TGTGCCAGCGATGGGGTGGGACTAGCAGGAGATACGCAGTATTTT
TRBV25-1	TRBJ2-7	-	-	CASSVSGSGTGKYEQYF	TGTGCCAGCAGTGTTTCTGGGTCAGGGACTGGGAAATACGAGCAGTACTTC
TRBV6-6	TRBJ1-2	-	-	CASSYPLNYGYTF	TGTGCCAGCAGTTACCCTCTTAACTATGGCTACACCTTC
TRBV5-1	TRBJ2-1	TRBD2	few	CASSAGLAGGHNEQFF	TGCGCCAGCAGCGCTGGACTAGCGGGAGGACACAATGAGCAGTTCTTC
TRBV6-6	TRBJ1-2	-	-	CASSIRGSYGYTF	TGTGCCAGCAGTATCAGGGGATCCTATGGCTACACCTTC
TRBV11-2	TRBJ2-2	TRBD2	-	CASSLVGLAGGTGELFF	TGTGCCAGCAGCTTAGTTGGATTAGCGGGAGGGACCGGGGAGCTGTTTTTT
TRBV25-1	TRBJ2-5	-	-	CASSEARHPQETQYF	TGTGCCAGCAGTGAAGCACGGCACCCTCAAGAGACCCAGTACTTC
TRBV28	TRBJ2-7	-	-	CASSLGVHKNYEQYF	TGTGCCAGCAGTTTAGGAGTCCACAAAAACTACGAGCAGTACTTC
TRBV19	TRBJ2-1	-	-	CASSIVVVPPNNEQFF	TGTGCCAGTAGTATAGTGGTGGTACCACCCAACAATGAGCAGTTCTTC
TRBV28	TRBJ2-7	-	-	CASSQASGDPYEQYF	TGTGCCAGCAGCCAAGCTTCCGGGGACCCCTACGAGCAGTACTTC
TRBV7-8	TRBJ1-2	-	-	CASSTPPANYGYTF	TGTGCCAGCAGCACACCCCCAGCTAACTATGGCTACACCTTC
TRBV11-2	TRBJ2-7	TRBD2	-	CASSLGLAGEIYEQYF	TGTGCCAGCAGCTTAGGGCTAGCGGGAGAGATCTACGAGCAGTACTTC
TRBV5-1	TRBJ1-1	-	once	CASSLEAGMNTEAFF	TGCGCCAGCAGCTTGGAGGCGGGGATGAACACTGAAGCTTTCTTT
TRBV13	TRBJ2-7	-	-	CASSLLYLSGEQYF	TGTGCCAGCAGCTTACTGTATTTGTCGGGCGAGCAGTACTTC
TRBV9	TRBJ2-7	TRBD1	-	CASSGQGADEQYF	TGTGCCAGCTCAGGGCAGGGGGCCGACGAGCAGTACTTC
TRBV18	TRBJ2-2	-	-	CASSPPVYGTGELFF	TGTGCCAGCTCACCACCAGTATACGGTACCGGGGAGCTGTTTTTT
TRBV19	TRBJ2-1	-	-	CASTHRRWAVLNEQFF	TGTGCCAGTACCCACCGGCGGTGGGCTGTCTTGAATGAGCAGTTCTTC
TRBV7-6	TRBJ2-3	-	-	CASSLEPLTDTQYF	TGTGCCAGCAGCTTAGAACCGTTGACAGATACGCAGTATTTT
TRBV9	TRBJ2-1	-	many	CASSVETSYNEQFF	TGTGCCAGCAGCGTAGAAACTTCCTACAATGAGCAGTTCTTC
TRBV7-9	TRBJ2-7	TRBD2	few	CASSLGAGGPKEQYF	TGTGCCAGCAGCTTAGGAGCGGGAGGGCCGAAGGAGCAGTACTTC
TRBV25-1	TRBJ1-1	-	-	CASSESVGRAFF	TGTGCCAGCAGTGAATCCGTAGGGAGGGCTTTCTTT
TRBV21-1	TRBJ1-2	-	-	CASSKCRDLYGYTF	TGTGCCAGCAGCAAATGTCGGGATCTCTATGGCTACACCTTC
TRBV7-8	TRBJ1-2	TRBD1	-	CASVKDRGQGNYGYTF	TGTGCCAGCGTGAAGGACCGAGGACAGGGGAACTATGGCTACACCTTC
TRBV5-1	TRBJ2-6	-	-	CASSSTVSSGANVLTF	TGCGCCAGCAGCTCGACAGTCAGCTCTGGGGCCAACGTCCTGACTTTC
TRBV6-1	TRBJ2-3	-	-	CASSDSKGDTDTQYF	TGTGCCAGCAGTGACTCGAAAGGGGACACAGATACGCAGTATTTT
TRBV19	TRBJ2-1	TRBD2	-	CASSIWGSGFYNEQFF	TGTGCCAGTAGTATATGGGGTAGCGGGTTCTACAATGAGCAGTTCTTC
TRBV13	TRBJ1-1	-	few	CASSLGVSHLNTEAFF	TGTGCCAGCAGCTTAGGCGTTTCCCATTTGAACACTGAAGCTTTCTTT
TRBV28	TRBJ2-5	-	-	CASSGLSGQETQYF	TGTGCCAGCAGTGGGTTGTCGGGGCAAGAGACCCAGTACTTC
TRBV5-1	TRBJ1-1	-	-	CASSFGQTDEAFF	TGCGCCAGCAGCTTTGGGCAGACTGATGAAGCTTTCTTT
TRBV7-9	TRBJ2-2	-	-	CASSDTGINSGELFF	TGTGCCAGCAGCGACACCGGGATTAATTCCGGGGAGCTGTTTTTT
TRBV7-9	TRBJ2-7	TRBD2	few	CASSLGTREQYF	TGTGCCAGCAGCCTCGGGACTAGAGAGCAGTACTTC
TRBV28	TRBJ2-7	-	-	CASSLGNNRAYEQYF	TGTGCCAGCAGTTTGGGAAACAACAGGGCCTACGAGCAGTACTTC
TRBV7-2	TRBJ2-7	-	-	CASSLSQGTYEQYF	TGTGCCAGCAGCTTAAGTCAGGGGACCTACGAGCAGTACTTC
TRBV28	TRBJ1-5	TRBD1	-	CASSFLTGVQPQHF	TGTGCCAGCAGTTTTTTGACAGGGGTTCAGCCCCAGCATTTT
TRBV6-6	TRBJ2-7	-	few	CASRKGPTYEQYF	TGTGCCAGCAGGAAGGGGCCAACCTACGAGCAGTACTTC
TRBV7-2	TRBJ1-2	-	-	CASSFGRPINYGYTF	TGTGCCAGCAGCTTCGGACGGCCCATCAACTATGGCTACACCTTC
TRBV13	TRBJ1-4	-	-	CASSSDRWREKLFF	TGTGCCAGCAGCTCCGACAGGTGGCGCGAAAAACTGTTTTTT
TRBV28	TRBJ1-5	-	-	CASSLYSQAPNQPQHF	TGTGCCAGCAGTTTATATTCCCAGGCCCCCAATCAGCCCCAGCATTTT
TRBV29-1	TRBJ2-1	-	-	CSVGAGEGGEQFF	TGCAGCGTGGGGGCGGGAGAGGGAGGCGAGCAGTTCTTC
TRBV10-2	TRBJ2-2	TRBD2	-	CASSRTSGISFGELFF	TGCGCCAGCAGTAGAACGAGCGGGATTTCATTCGGGGAGCTGTTTTTT